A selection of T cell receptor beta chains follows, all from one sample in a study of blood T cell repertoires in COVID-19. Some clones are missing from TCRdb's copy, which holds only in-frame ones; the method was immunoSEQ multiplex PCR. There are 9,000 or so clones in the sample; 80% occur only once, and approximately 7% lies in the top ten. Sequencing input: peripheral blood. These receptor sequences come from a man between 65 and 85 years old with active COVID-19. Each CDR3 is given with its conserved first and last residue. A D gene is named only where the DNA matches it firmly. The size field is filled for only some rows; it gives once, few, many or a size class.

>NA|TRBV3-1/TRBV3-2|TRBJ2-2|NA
CASSQVLNTGELFF
TGTGCCAGCAGCCAAGTTCTCAACACCGGGGAGCTGTTTTTT
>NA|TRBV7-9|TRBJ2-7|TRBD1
CASSGTGYAYEQYF
TGTGCCAGCAGCGGGACAGGATACGCCTACGAGCAGTACTTC
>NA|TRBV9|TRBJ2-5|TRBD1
CASSKRGDRVKETQYF
TGTGCCAGCAGCAAACGCGGGGACAGGGTAAAGGAGACCCAGTACTTC
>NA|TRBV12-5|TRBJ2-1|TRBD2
CASGGLGDNEQFF
TGTGCTAGTGGGGGACTAGGCGACAATGAGCAGTTCTTC
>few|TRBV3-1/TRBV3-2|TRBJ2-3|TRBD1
CASSQVPPTGVSTDTQYF
TGTGCCAGCAGCCAAGTCCCCCCTACAGGGGTTAGCACAGATACGCAGTATTTT
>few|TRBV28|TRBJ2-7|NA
CASRLTAYYEQYF
TGTGCCAGCAGGCTAACCGCTTACTACGAGCAGTACTTC
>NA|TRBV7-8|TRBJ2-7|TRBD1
CASSFWTGGTYEQYF
TGTGCCAGCAGCTTCTGGACAGGGGGCACCTACGAGCAGTACTTC
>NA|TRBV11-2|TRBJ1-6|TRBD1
CASSLGTGNSPLHF
TGTGCCAGCAGCTTAGGGACAGGGAATTCACCCCTCCACTTT
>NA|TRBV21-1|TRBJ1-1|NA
CASSNQSREDTEAFF
TGTGCCAGCAGCAATCAAAGCAGAGAGGACACTGAAGCTTTCTTT
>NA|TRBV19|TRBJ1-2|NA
CASSSLYGYTF
TGTGCCAGTAGTTCCCTCTATGGCTACACCTTC
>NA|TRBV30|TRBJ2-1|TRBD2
CAWSGGSWTSGRGDEQFF
TGTGCCTGGAGTGGGGGGAGTTGGACTAGCGGGAGGGGAGATGAGCAGTTCTTC
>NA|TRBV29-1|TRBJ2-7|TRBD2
CSAKGGGTYEQYF
TGCAGCGCCAAAGGCGGGGGGACCTACGAGCAGTACTTC
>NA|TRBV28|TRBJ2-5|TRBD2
CASSSSPGLAGGTQYF
TGTGCCAGCAGTTCCTCTCCCGGACTAGCCGGGGGGACCCAGTACTTC
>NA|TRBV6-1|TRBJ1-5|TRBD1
CASSSDRGTQPQHF
TGTGCCAGCAGTTCGGACAGGGGTACCCAGCCCCAGCATTTT